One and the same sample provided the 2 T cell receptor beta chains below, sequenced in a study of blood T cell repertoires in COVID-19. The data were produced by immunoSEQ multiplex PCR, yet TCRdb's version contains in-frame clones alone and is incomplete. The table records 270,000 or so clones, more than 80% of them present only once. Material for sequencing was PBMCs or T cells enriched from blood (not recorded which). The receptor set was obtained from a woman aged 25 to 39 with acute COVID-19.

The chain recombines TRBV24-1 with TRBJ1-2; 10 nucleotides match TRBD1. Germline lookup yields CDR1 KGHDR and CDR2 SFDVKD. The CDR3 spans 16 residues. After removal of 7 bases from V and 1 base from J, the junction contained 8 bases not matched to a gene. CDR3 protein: CATSAGTGALNYGYTF. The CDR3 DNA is TGTGCCACCAGCGCCGGGACAGGGGCCCTTAACTATGGCTACACCTTC.

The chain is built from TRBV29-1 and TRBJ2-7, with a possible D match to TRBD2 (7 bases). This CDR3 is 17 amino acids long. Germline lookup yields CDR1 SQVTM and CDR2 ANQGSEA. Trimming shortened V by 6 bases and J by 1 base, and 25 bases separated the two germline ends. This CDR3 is CSVMGGLGAEVSYEQYF. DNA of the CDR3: TGCAGCGTCATGGGGGGGCTAGGGGCGGAAGTGTCCTACGAGCAGTACTTC.